This TCR beta chain was sequenced for a study of blood T cell repertoires in COVID-19. By frequency in the sample, this clone is medium-sized. V lost 6 bases to trimming and J lost 11 bases; unmatched junction nucleotides: 12. CDR3 size: 13 residues. CDR1 is LNHDA, CDR2 SQIVND, per germline (reference sequence). Sequencing was performed with immunoSEQ multiplex PCR; in TCRdb, only in-frame clones are kept and a portion is missing. The sample carries about 90,000 clones, around four fifths recorded once. The chain carries TRBV19 and TRBJ1-1; 7 bases are a match to TRBD1. This clonotype originated in a woman in her 70s with active or convalescent COVID-19. The sample consisted of peripheral blood. The CDR3 DNA is TGTGCCAGTAGCGGACAGGTTGGTGGGATGGCTTTCTTT. This translates into CASSGQVGGMAFF.